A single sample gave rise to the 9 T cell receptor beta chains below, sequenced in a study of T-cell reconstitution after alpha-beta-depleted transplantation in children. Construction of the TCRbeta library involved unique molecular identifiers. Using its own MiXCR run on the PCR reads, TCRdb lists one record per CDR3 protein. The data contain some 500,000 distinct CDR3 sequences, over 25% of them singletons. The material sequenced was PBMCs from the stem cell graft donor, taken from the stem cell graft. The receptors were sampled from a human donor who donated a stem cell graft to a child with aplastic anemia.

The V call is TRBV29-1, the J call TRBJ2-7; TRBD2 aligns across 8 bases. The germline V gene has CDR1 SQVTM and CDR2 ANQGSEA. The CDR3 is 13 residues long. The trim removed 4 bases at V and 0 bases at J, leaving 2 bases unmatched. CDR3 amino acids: CSVGREDSYEQYF. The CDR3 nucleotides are TGCAGCGTTGGGCGGGAGGACTCCTACGAGCAGTACTTC.

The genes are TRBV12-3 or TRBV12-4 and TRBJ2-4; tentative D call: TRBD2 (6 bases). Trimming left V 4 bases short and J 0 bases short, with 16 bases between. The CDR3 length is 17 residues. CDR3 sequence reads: CASSYPGGTLAKNIQYF. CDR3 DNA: TGTGCCAGCAGTTACCCCGGAGGGACGCTAGCCAAAAACATTCAGTACTTC.

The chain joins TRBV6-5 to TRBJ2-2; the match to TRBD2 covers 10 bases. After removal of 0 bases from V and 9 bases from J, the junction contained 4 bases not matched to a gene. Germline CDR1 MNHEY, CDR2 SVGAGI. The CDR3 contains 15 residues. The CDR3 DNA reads TGTGCCAGCAGTTACTCGCCTAGCGGGAGCTGGGAGCTGTTTTTT. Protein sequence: CASSYSPSGSWELFF.

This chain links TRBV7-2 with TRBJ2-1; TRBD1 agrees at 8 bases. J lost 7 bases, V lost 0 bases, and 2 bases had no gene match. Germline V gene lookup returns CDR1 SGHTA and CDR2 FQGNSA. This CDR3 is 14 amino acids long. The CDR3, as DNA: TGTGCCAGCAGCTTAGCCGACAGGGGTAATGAGCAGTTCTTC. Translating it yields CASSLADRGNEQFF.

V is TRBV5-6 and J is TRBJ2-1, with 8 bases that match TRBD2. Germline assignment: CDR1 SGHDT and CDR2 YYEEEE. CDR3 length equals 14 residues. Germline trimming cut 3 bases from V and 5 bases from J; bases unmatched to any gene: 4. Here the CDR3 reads CASSWGLVNNEQFF. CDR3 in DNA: TGTGCCAGCAGCTGGGGACTAGTTAACAATGAGCAGTTCTTC. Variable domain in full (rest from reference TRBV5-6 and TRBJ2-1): DAGVTQSPTHLIKTRGQQVTLRCSPKSGHDTVSWYQQALGQGPQFIFQYYEEEERQRGNFPDRFSGHQFPNYSSELNVNALLLGDSALYLCASSWGLVNNEQFFGPGTRLTVL.

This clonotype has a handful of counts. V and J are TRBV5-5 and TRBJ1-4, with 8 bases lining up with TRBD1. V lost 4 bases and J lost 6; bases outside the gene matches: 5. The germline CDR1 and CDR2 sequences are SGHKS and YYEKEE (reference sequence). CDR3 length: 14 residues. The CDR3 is CASSGLTGDEKLFF. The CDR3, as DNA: TGTGCCAGCAGCGGATTGACAGGGGATGAAAAACTGTTTTTT.

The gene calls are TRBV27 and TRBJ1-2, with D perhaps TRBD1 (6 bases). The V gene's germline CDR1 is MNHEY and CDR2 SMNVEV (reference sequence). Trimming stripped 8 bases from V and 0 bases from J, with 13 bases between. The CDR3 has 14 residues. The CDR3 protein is CASRPEGANYGYTF. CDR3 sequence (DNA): TGTGCCAGCCGACCTGAGGGGGCTAACTATGGCTACACCTTC.

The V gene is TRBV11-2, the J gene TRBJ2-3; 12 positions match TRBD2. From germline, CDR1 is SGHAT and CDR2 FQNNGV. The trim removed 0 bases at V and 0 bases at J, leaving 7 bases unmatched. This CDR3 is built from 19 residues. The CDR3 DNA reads TGTGCCAGCAGCTTAGATCCCAGGACTAGCGGGATAAGCACAGATACGCAGTATTTT. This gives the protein CASSLDPRTSGISTDTQYF.

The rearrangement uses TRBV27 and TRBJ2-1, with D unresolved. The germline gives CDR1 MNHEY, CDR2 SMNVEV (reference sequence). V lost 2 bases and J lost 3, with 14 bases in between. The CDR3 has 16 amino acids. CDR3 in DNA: TGTGCCAGCAGTTTAAGGGTCCCGGGCCTCTACAATGAGCAGTTCTTC. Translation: CASSLRVPGLYNEQFF.